The clone carrying this T cell receptor (beta chain) showed up many times. TCRdb re-called the 5' RACE reads through MiXCR, storing one row per CDR3 protein. This sample carries tens of thousands of distinct CDR3 sequences, roughly 13% of them seen once, and the ten largest clones take roughly a tenth. Germline V gives CDR1 SEHNR, CDR2 FQNEAQ (reference sequence). The ends were cut back, 5 bases at V and 6 bases at J, with 20 bases in the middle. The CDR3 is 16 residues long. The source of the sample is a study of early T cells in non-severe SARS-CoV-2 infection. The origin of this receptor is an adult who was a healthcare worker with PCR-confirmed SARS-CoV-2 infection or an uninfected control (not recorded which). The sequencing sample was made of whole blood. The chain carries TRBV7-9 and TRBJ2-1; tentatively, D is TRBD1 (5 bases). The CDR3 nucleotides read TGTGCCAGCAGCCCCCGCACCGGGCAGGGCGGCAATGAGCAGTTCTTC. Protein sequence: CASSPRTGQGGNEQFF. Using reference TRBV7-9 and TRBJ2-1 for the parts outside the CDR3, the full variable domain is DTGVSQNPRHKITKRGQNVTFRCDPISEHNRLYWYRQTLGQGPEFLTYFQNEAQLEKSRLLSDRFSAERPKGSFSTLEIQRTEQGDSAMYLCASSPRTGQGGNEQFFGPGTRLTVL.